Included here is one TCR beta chain sequence, with context. Antigen unknown. Every subset had its genomic DNA shared out evenly among several immunoSEQ plates. Sorted-subset replicate PCRs used approximately 180 ng of genomic DNA. This amount corresponded to approximately 30,000 T cell genomes. TCRdb keeps only in-frame clones here, not all; method: immunoSEQ multiplex PCR. The sample lists around 720,000 clones, 60% to 75% seen once, with around 1.8% in the top ten. The germline gives CDR1 SGHTA, CDR2 FQGNSA. This CDR3 is built from 14 residues. Trimming took off 2 bases at V and 6 bases at J, with 13 bases between the two ends. The data were taken from a study of shared clonotypes between healthy human individuals. Findings of the study overall: Naive subsets tended to show greater estimated richness than memory subsets. Sampling included only blood; tissue repertoires likely differ.

The source is a woman in her twenties or thirties in good health. The sample consisted of memory CD4+ T cells sorted from blood. Subset in this sample: CD45RA-negative fraction. This sequence joins TRBV7-2 and TRBJ1-1; unclear D gene. The CDR3 nucleotides read TGTGCCAGCAGCTTACTTCGTCAATCCCCTGAAGCTTTCTTT. Translating it yields CASSLLRQSPEAFF.